This T cell receptor beta chain was retrieved from a study of human T cells and chemical hapten exposure. Individual cDNA molecules had unique molecular identifiers attached to them by the library. From the RACE reads, TCRdb called clonotypes with MiXCR, one entry per CDR3 protein. The sample has around 380,000 distinct CDR3 sequences, more than 4.5% seen once. The sample holds a few counts of this clonotype. Time point meaning: patch test 1, 2 weeks after DPC sensitization. Treatment denoted: therapeutic diphenylcyclopropenone sensitization with weekly scalp DPC. Total RNA extraction was carried out from unfractionated whole blood. The origin of this receptor is a woman between 45 and 60 years old with alopecia areata. Some clones in this sample may be carry-over from other donors' samples. The sequencing here drew on whole blood, taken in connection with sensitization to the hapten diphenylcyclopropenone (DPC).

CDR3 DNA: TGTGCCAGCAGTTTAGTGGGGACAGGGCTCGAGGGCTACACCTTC. This codes for CASSLVGTGLEGYTF. The J gene is TRBJ1-2, the V gene TRBV12-3 or TRBV12-4; 9 nucleotides line up with TRBD1. The CDR3 is 15 amino acids. V lost 1 base and J lost 8; bases outside the gene matches: 8.